Described below is a single TCR beta chain sequence and its context. Antigen specificity is unknown. Germline CDR1 reads GTSNPN; CDR2 reads SVGIG (reference sequence). The CDR3 runs to 13 residues. The sample originates from a study of cytomegalovirus exposure and HLA in healthy donors. Across the whole study: A data release that came early held 80 million to 95 million unique TCRs from HLA-typed donors. Study-level findings and limits: It has been reported that TCR beta sequences accurately predicted the HLA-A and HLA-B alleles of most subjects. About 87% or about 30% of the time was how often most TCR beta V segments were productive, according to an earlier analysis. TCR beta chain V- and J-gene trimming was linked, in a later analysis, to a missense variant in DCLRE1C.

The PCR used 60 Vbeta and 13 Jbeta primers. Produced via immunoSEQ multiplex PCR; TCRdb's table is partial and in-frame only. The sample has 200,000 to 250,000 clones, 65% to 80% seen once. This TCR was sampled from a man between 45 and 60 years old in good health and CMV-seronegative. What was sequenced was PBMCs. The chain links TRBV30 to TRBJ2-3, with TRBD2 matching 14 bases. The CDR3 loop is CAGLAGGGDTQYF. CDR3 DNA sequence: TGTGCTGGACTAGCGGGAGGAGGAGATACGCAGTATTTT.